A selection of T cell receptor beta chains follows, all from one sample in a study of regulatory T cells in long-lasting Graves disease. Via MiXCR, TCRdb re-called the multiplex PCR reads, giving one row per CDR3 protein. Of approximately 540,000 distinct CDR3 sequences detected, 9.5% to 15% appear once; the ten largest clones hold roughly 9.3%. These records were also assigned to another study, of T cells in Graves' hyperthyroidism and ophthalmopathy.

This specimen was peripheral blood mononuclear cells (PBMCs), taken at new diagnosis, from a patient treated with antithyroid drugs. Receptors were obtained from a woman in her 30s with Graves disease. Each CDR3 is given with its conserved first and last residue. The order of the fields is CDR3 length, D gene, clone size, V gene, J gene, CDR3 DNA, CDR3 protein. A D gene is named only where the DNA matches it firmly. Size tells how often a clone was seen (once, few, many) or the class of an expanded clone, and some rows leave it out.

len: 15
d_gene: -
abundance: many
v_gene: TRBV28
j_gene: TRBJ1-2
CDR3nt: TGTGCCAGCAGTTTAGAAAGTTCAGGGTCCTATGGCTACACCTTC
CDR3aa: CASSLESSGSYGYTF

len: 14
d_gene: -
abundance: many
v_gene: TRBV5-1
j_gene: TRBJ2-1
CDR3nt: TGCGCCAGCAGCCCCCTGGGCGATGGGGGTGAGCAGTTCTTC
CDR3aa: CASSPLGDGGEQFF

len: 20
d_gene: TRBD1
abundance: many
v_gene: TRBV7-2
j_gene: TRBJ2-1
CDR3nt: TGTGCCAGCAGCCCCTCCCCATGGGCGTTTGGACAGGGGGCCTACAATGAGCAGTTCTTC
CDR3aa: CASSPSPWAFGQGAYNEQFF

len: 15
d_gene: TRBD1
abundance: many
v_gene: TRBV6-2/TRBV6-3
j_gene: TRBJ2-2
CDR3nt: TGTGCCAGCAAGCGGACAGGGACGAACACCGGGGAGCTGTTTTTT
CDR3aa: CASKRTGTNTGELFF

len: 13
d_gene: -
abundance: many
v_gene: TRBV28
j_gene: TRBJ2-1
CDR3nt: TGTGCCCACGGACCGCCCGGACGTACTGAGCAGTTCTTC
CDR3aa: CAHGPPGRTEQFF

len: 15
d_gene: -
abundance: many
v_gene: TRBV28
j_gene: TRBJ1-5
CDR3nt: TGTGCCAGCAGTCCTTTCTCGAATAGCAATCAGCCCCAGCATTTT
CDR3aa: CASSPFSNSNQPQHF

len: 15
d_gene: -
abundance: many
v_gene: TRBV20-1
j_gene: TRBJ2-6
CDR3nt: TGCAGTGCTAGAGTCAGAATCTCTGGGGCCAACGTCCTGACTTTC
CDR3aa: CSARVRISGANVLTF

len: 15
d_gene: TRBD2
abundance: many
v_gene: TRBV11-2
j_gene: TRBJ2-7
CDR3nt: TGTGCCAGCAGCCATGGACTAGCGGGATCCTACGAGCAGTACTTC
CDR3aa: CASSHGLAGSYEQYF

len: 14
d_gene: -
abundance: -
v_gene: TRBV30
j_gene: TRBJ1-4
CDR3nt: TGTGCCTGGATAGATGAAACAACTAATGAAAAACTGTTTTTT
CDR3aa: CAWIDETTNEKLFF

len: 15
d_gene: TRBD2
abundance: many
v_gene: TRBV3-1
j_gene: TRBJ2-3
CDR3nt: TGTGCCAGCAGCCAAGCCCTAGCGGGAGGGGATACGCAGTATTTT
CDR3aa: CASSQALAGGDTQYF

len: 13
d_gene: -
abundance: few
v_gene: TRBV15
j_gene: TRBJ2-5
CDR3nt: TGTGCCACCAGCCCTAATTTAAGGGAGACCCAGTACTTC
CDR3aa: CATSPNLRETQYF

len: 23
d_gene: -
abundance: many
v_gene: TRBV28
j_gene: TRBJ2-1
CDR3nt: TGTGCCAGCAGTTTTTCGAGAGGGAAGGGACAGTTTTGGAGCGGGGGCACGTACAATGAGCAGTTCTTC
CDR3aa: CASSFSRGKGQFWSGGTYNEQFF

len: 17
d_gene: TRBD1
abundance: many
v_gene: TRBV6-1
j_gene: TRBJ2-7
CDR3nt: TGTGCCAGCCAGAAAAGAAACACCGGGACAGCGTCCTACGAGCAGTACTTC
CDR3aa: CASQKRNTGTASYEQYF

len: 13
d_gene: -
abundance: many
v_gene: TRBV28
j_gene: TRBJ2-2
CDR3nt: TGTGCCAGCAGTTTATGGAGCACCGGGGAGCTGTTTTTT
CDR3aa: CASSLWSTGELFF

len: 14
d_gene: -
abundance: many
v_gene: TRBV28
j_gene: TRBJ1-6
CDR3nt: TGTGCCAGCAGCCACGGACAGAATAATTCACCCCTCCACTTT
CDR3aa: CASSHGQNNSPLHF

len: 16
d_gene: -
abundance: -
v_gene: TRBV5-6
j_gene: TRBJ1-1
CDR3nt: TGTGCCAGCAGCGCCTACCTTCGGCTAATGAACACTGAAGCTTTCTTT
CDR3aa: CASSAYLRLMNTEAFF

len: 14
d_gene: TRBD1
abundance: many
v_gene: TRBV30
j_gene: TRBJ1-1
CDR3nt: TGTGCCTGGAGACCAGGGGGCGAGGGCACTGAAGCTTTCTTT
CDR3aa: CAWRPGGEGTEAFF

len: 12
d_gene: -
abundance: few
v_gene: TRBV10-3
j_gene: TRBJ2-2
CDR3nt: TGTGCCATCAGGCCCAACACCGGGGAGCTGTTTTTT
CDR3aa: CAIRPNTGELFF

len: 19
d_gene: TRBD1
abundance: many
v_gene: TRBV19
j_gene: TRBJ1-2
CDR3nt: TGTGCCAGTACCGGACTCCCCTTAGACAGGGGGACCAGTAACTATGGCTACACCTTC
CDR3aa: CASTGLPLDRGTSNYGYTF

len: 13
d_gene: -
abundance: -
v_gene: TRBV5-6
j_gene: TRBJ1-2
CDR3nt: TGTGCCAGCAGCACGACAGAGAACTATGGCTACACCTTC
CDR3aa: CASSTTENYGYTF

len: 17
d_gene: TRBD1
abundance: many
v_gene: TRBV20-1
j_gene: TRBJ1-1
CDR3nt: TGCAGTGCTGGGGGGGGACAGGGGATCCGCGGAACCACTGAAGCTTTCTTT
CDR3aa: CSAGGGQGIRGTTEAFF

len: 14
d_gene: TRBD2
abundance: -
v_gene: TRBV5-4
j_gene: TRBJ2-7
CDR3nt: TGTGCCAGCAGCTTGGAACTAGCGAGCAACGAGCGGTACTTC
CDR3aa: CASSLELASNERYF

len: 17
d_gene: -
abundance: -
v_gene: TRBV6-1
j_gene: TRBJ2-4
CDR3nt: TGTGCCAGCAGATCAACCTCTCAGGGGAAAGCCAAAAACATTCAGTACTTC
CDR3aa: CASRSTSQGKAKNIQYF